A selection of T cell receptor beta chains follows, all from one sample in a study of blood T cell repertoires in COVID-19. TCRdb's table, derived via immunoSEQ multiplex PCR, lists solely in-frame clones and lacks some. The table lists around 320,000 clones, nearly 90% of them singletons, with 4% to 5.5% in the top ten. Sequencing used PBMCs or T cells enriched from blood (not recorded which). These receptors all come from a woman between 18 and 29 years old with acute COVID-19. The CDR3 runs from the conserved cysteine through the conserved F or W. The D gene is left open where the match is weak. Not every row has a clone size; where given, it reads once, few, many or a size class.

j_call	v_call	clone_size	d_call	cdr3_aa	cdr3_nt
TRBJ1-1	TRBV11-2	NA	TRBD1	CASSSLGQGLLNTEAFF	TGTGCCAGCAGCTCTTTGGGACAGGGACTCTTGAACACTGAAGCTTTCTTT
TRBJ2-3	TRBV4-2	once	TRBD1	CASSPTGGGSDTQYF	TGTGCCAGCAGCCCGACAGGGGGCGGGTCGGATACGCAGTATTTT
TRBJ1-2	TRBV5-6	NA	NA	CASRRQNYGYTF	TGTGCCAGCAGGCGGCAGAACTATGGCTACACCTTC
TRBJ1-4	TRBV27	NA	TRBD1	CASSTENRGAEKLFF	TGTGCCAGCAGTACCGAGAACAGGGGAGCGGAAAAACTGTTTTTT
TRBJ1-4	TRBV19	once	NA	CASRQNNEKLFF	TGTGCCAGTAGACAGAATAATGAAAAACTGTTTTTT
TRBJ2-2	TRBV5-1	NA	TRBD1	CASSSGQGDTGELFF	TGCGCCAGCAGCTCGGGACAGGGAGACACCGGGGAGCTGTTTTTT
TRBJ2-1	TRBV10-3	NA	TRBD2	CATKIGTSVNEQFF	TGTGCCACCAAAATCGGGACTAGCGTTAATGAGCAGTTCTTC
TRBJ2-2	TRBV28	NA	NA	CASSSSGTSNTGELFF	TGTGCCAGCAGTTCCTCCGGGACTTCGAACACCGGGGAGCTGTTTTTT
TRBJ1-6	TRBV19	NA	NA	CASRARIHNSPLHF	TGTGCCAGTAGAGCCAGGATCCATAATTCACCCCTCCACTTT
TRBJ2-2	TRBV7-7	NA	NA	CASSLQAGGANTGELFF	TGTGCTAGCAGCTTACAGGCAGGAGGAGCGAACACCGGGGAGCTGTTTTTT